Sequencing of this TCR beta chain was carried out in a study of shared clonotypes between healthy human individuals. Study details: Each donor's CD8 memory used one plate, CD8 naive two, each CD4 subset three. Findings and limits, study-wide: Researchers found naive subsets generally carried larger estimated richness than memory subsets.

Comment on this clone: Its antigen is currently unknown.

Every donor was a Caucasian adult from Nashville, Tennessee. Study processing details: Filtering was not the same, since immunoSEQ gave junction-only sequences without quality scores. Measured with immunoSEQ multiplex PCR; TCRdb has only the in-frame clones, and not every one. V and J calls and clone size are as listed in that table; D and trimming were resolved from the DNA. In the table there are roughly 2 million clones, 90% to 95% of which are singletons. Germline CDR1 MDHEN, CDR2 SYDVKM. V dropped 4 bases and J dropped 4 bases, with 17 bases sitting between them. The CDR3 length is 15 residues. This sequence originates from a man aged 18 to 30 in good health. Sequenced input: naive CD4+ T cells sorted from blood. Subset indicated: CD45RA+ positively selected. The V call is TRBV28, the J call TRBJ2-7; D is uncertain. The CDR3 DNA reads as TGTGCCAGCAGTTCCCGTGGCGGACCAATGTACGAGCAGTACTTC. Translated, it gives CASSSRGGPMYEQYF.